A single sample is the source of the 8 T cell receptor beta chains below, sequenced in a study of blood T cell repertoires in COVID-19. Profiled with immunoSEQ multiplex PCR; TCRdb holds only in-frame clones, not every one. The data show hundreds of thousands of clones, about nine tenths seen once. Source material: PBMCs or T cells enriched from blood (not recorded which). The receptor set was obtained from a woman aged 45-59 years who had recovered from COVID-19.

The CDR3, as DNA: TGTGCCAGCAGTGAGCGCCCCGGGACAGAGAACACCGGGGAGCTGTTTTTT. This gives the protein CASSERPGTENTGELFF. This sequence joins TRBV25-1 and TRBJ2-2; 7 bases fit TRBD1. The CDR3 length is 17 residues. V lost 3 bases and J lost 1; bases outside the gene matches: 8. The V gene's germline CDR1 is MGHDK and CDR2 SYGVNS.

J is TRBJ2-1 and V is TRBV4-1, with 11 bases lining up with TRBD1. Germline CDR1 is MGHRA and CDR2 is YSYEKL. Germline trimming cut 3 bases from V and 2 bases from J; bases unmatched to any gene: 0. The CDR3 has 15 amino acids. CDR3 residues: CASSQGQGAYNEQFF. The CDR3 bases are TGCGCCAGCAGCCAGGGACAGGGGGCCTACAATGAGCAGTTCTTC.

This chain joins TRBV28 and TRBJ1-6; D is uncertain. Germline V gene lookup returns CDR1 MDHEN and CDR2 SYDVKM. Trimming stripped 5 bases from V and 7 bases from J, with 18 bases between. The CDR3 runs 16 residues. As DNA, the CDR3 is TGTGCCAGCAGTGCTATCGACGGGGAGGGAAATTCACCCCTCCACTTT. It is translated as CASSAIDGEGNSPLHF.

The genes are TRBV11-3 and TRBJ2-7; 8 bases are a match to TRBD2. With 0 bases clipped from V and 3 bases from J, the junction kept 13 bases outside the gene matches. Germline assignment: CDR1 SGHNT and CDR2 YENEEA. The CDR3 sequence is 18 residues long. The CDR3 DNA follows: TGTGCCAGCAGCTTAGATAGTACGGGACGGGAGGGACACTACGAGCAGTACTTC. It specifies CASSLDSTGREGHYEQYF.

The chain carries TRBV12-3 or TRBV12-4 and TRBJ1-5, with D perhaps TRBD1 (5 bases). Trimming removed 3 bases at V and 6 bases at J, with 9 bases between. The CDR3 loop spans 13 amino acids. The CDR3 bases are TGTGCCAGCAGTTTTGAAGGGGCTCAGCCCCAGCATTTT. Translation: CASSFEGAQPQHF.

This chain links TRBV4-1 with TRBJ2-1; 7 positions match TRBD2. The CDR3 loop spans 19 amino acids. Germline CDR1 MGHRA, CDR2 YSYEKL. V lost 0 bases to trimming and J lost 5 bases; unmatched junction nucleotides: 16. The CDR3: CASSQDPGRASGGDNEQFF. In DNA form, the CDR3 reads TGCGCCAGCAGCCAAGATCCTGGAAGGGCTAGCGGAGGGGACAATGAGCAGTTCTTC.

The CDR3 nucleotides read TGTGCCAGCAGCCCCCTAGGTCCCTACGAGCAGTACTTC. This encodes CASSPLGPYEQYF. The rearrangement uses TRBV3-1 (or the pseudogene TRBV3-2) and TRBJ2-7; no reliable D call. Trimming left V 4 bases short and J 2 bases short, with 9 bases between. Germline CDR1 LGHDT, CDR2 YNNKEL (reference sequence). CDR3 length: 13 residues.

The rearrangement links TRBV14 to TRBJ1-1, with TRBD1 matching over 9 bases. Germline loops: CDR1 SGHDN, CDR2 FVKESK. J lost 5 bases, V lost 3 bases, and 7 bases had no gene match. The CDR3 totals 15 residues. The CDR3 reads CASSHITGGQTEAFF. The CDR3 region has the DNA TGTGCCAGCAGCCATATTACAGGGGGCCAGACTGAAGCTTTCTTT.